This T cell receptor (beta chain) was sequenced for a study of cytomegalovirus exposure and HLA in healthy donors (dated by TCRdb to 2017 to 2019). About the full investigation: In an earlier analysis of roughly 590 of the donors, roughly 300 Gb of sequence data and 95 million to 130 million unique TCR beta sequences from 180 million or so T cells were reported. HLA typing covered class I and class II loci at four-digit resolution. A later analysis re-analyzed previously published TCR beta repertoires from about 730 donors and added high-resolution HLA genotyping to study TCR occurrence patterns. Because of strong linkage in the cohort, roughly five DR-DQ haplotypes were treated as single units for association and clustering. Every repertoire in the discovery cohort had been generated on one and the same sequencing platform. Roughly 310 gigabases of sequencing data and tens of millions of unique TCR sequences were included in an early release covering around 650 HLA-typed donors. Among the roughly 380 genotyped donors, approximately 82% belonged to the genetic ancestry cluster associated with self-reported Caucasian donors. The study was designed to test whether signatures of past pathogen exposure could be identified by cataloging public T cell receptors. The T cell repertoires of 670 or so subjects were profiled by immunosequencing and related to cytomegalovirus serostatus. The study combined high-throughput TCR immunosequencing, statistical association of individual TCRs with disease status, and machine learning to predict cytomegalovirus infection status. Genome-wide SNP genotypes for about 55% of the roughly 670 donors were used in a later genetic analysis, which treated that subset as a discovery cohort. Besides the first cohort of about 730 subjects, a separate validation cohort made up of 90 to 150 different subjects was used. In an earlier analysis of more than 550 of the donors, high-throughput TCR beta sequencing was used to judge whether each TCR beta V gene segment behaved as functional or pseudogenic. Among 398 genotyped donors of the cohort, an average of roughly 240,000 unique TCR beta nucleotide sequences were sequenced per donor, roughly 20% of them non-productive. Donor age, sex, ethnicity and CMV serostatus were collected together with the repertoire data. Rather than drawing on any new phenotypic data, the later analysis identified candidate immune exposures from TCR beta sequences and the way those sequences occurred across donors. Typing coverage differed by locus: A, B, C, DRB1 and DQB1 were typed in roughly 620-640 donors, DQA1 in about 500, DPA1 in around 610, and DPB1 in 400 to 490.

Regarding this clone: It has no known antigen specificity. No much larger clone is present one base from it, and per-base qualities are unavailable.

The receptor library was made with the immunoSEQ multiplex PCR assay. For the multiplex PCR, a mixture combining 60 forward primers for TCR Vbeta segments and 13 reverse primers for TCR Jbeta segments was used. Amplification of the CDR3 region of rearranged TCR beta genes was performed with a multiplex PCR assay on genomic DNA. On the Illumina HiSeq System, the amplified TCR beta libraries were sequenced as 87-base-pair reads. In the source study's methods: A later analysis tallied approximately 87 million unique TCR beta chains across the 666 repertoires, and roughly 11 million of those chains were shared by two or more donors. Raw reads were error-corrected and collapsed into unique sequences with a nearest-neighbor algorithm that merged closely related sequences to remove PCR and sequencing errors. Alignment of CDR3 sequences to IMGT reference sequences was used to assign V, D and J gene segments. Each retained sequence needed at least a six-nucleotide match to both a V gene segment and a J gene segment. Rearrangements were classified as productive when the CDR3 lacked stop codons and remained in frame with V and J, and all other rearrangements were classified as non-productive. CDR3 was defined according to IMGT convention as the region running from the second conserved V-encoded cysteine to the conserved J-encoded phenylalanine. The earlier analysis of 500 to 650 of the donors excluded any sequence lacking an unambiguous match to a single V gene segment. An earlier analysis of around 600 of the donors classified V segments as functional when productive rearrangements were above 56.7% and as segregating when the standard deviation between donors was above 5%. A statistical classification framework was built to diagnose cytomegalovirus status from the catalog of TCR beta chain sequences. In a later analysis, V and J genes were assigned by comparing TCR nucleotide sequences against IMGT/GENE-DB human TR gene sequences. A later analysis assigned CDR3 sequences and most-parsimonious VDJ recombination scenarios with the TCRdist pipeline. In a later analysis, each TCR beta chain was defined by its CDR3 amino acid sequence together with its V-gene family, and reads without a unique V-gene family were excluded. In a later analysis, some 600 highly shared, low-generation-probability nucleotide sequences were removed to address suspected cross-contamination and a sequencing artifact. In a later analysis, a clonal expansion index for each public chain was calculated from normalized within-repertoire ranks of inferred template counts. In a later analysis, generation probabilities were computed with a VDJ recombination model fitted to out-of-frame rearrangements, and the resulting probabilities were checked against IGoR. In a later analysis, hypergeometric tests were used to score TCR-TCR, TCR-HLA and TCR-CMV co-occurrence, with a repertoire-size bias correction applied to TCR pairs. In a later analysis, false discovery rates were estimated by permuting HLA or CMV assignments 20 times. In a later analysis, co-occurring TCRs were grouped with DBSCAN, and TCRdist sequence similarity was added when clustering was performed within HLA-allele-positive subsets. Repertoires with fewer than 30,000 or more than 120,000 public chains were left out of co-occurrence clustering, as were about 5 repertoires with anomalous nucleotide sharing. The table comes from immuneACCESS by way of TCRdb, which keeps in-frame sequences with V and J called. Part of the clones is missing from these tables; in studies checked, under half for an unresolved V gene and the rest for unknown reasons. The V and J calls and clone size come from that table; D and trimming were worked out from the DNA. This sample has around 150,000 clones in its table, and 66% of those were observed once. Clones ranked in the top ten supply around 1.6% of the sample.

The cohort comprised 550 to 700 healthy bone marrow donors. Cohort members were all nominally healthy when sampled, although unrecorded immune exposures were likely present. Of the approximately 610 cohort members, 289 had positive CMV serostatus and about 360 had negative CMV serostatus, and CMV serostatus was not recorded for the donor. Each donor provided a peripheral blood sample, and peripheral blood mononuclear cells were used for TCR beta sequencing. The Qiagen DNeasy Blood Extraction Kit was used to extract genomic DNA from the blood cell samples. The CDR3 contains 13 residues, cysteine and phenylalanine counted. The retained sequence is limited to the CDR3, 39 bases, with the frame set at the first base. Looking up the germline V gene yields CDR1 SQVTM and CDR2 ANQGSEA. V is clipped by 5 bases and J by 0 bases, and the sequence between their germline boundaries is 8 bases long. Beyond this particular receptor, the publication reports: Presence/absence analyses assumed roughly uniform sequencing depth across donors, an assumption that may not hold. Because the 87-base-pair reads could not distinguish some IMGT-functional V segments, including TRBV6-2 and TRBV6-3, those segments were excluded. In a later analysis, HLA-associated TCR beta chains were found to be more clonally expanded and to have lower generation probabilities than equally common non-associated chains. Correlated functional status among segregating V segments might be attributable to linkage disequilibrium, but an unknown experimental factor could not be ruled out. Compared with the 666-donor mean, donors in an Asian-associated ancestry cluster had fewer N-insertions in productive TCRs, according to a later genetic analysis. A further reported finding was that TCR beta sequences accurately predicted the HLA-A and HLA-B alleles for most subjects in the first cohort. The classifier was reported to diagnose cytomegalovirus status with high specificity and sensitivity in both the original and validation cohorts. In an earlier analysis of under 600 of the donors, most TCR beta V segments were observed in productive rearrangements about 90% or about 30% of the time, broadly matching IMGT annotations. A later genetic analysis associated a missense DCLRE1C variant with V-gene and J-gene trimming of TCR beta chains, and an independent cohort replicated the association. In the study, some 160 TCR beta chains were listed as associated with cytomegalovirus. The sequencing pipeline was judged likely to have produced a cluster of highly shared sequence variants as a technical artifact. In a later analysis, several top co-occurrence clusters were reported to appear linked to parvovirus B19, influenza, CMV and Epstein-Barr virus. Most TCR sequences were observed very rarely across donors, whereas some public TCRs were present in many individuals. Most CMV-associated TCR beta chains appeared to be HLA-restricted in a later analysis, and the HLA associations seemed to be driven largely by CMV exposure. According to a later analysis, TCR association rates differed among HLA loci, with DRB1 alleles showing the most associated TCRs and HLA-C alleles showing the fewest. Some 15 rarely observed V segments, including chromosome 9 orphons, were excluded from the earlier analysis of about 600 of the donors because counts were too low. Specific HLA alleles were associated with 15,000 to 20,000 TCR beta sequences at a false discovery rate of 0.05 in a later analysis. When HLA alleles, especially DR and DQ, strongly co-occurred, TCR associations were difficult to assign to individual alleles. The cohort was sequenced for TCR beta chains only, and without alpha or paired-chain data the features that could be detected were limited. It was suggested by the authors that the approach could potentially be generalized to other disease states and immunological phenotypes. In vitro tests confirmed that a few of the cytomegalovirus-associated TCR beta chains recognize cytomegalovirus antigens. Because some donors lacked HLA typing at each locus, the association tests relied only on the typed subset. CMV serostatus was the only immune exposure information available for the cohort.

Sample: PBMCs. This chain joins TRBV29-1 to TRBJ1-3, with no reliable assignment of the D segment. This clonotype was sampled from a human donor in good health. The CDR3: CSVSKISGNTIYF. The DNA is TGCAGCGTTTCAAAAATCTCTGGAAACACCATATATTTT.